These 9 T cell receptor beta chains share one sample of origin, sequenced in a study of T cells in Graves' hyperthyroidism and ophthalmopathy. What was amplified from RNA transcripts were TCR beta CDR3 regions. TCR CDR3 underwent first-round RT-PCR with the HTBI primer set. Each CDR3 protein is one row after TCRdb ran MiXCR on the multiplex PCR reads. This sample has hundreds of thousands of distinct CDR3 sequences, with 16% found just once. The sequencing input was blood. The source of these receptors is a woman aged 18-29 years with Graves' hyperthyroidism.

This clonotype showed up many times. V and J are TRBV14 and TRBJ2-3; perhaps TRBD2 as D (6 bases). The CDR3 runs 12 residues. The germline V gene has CDR1 SGHDN and CDR2 FVKESK. V was cut by 8 bases and J by 6 bases, with 12 bases left in between. The CDR3 loop is CASGTWGDTQYF. The DNA for the CDR3 is TGTGCCAGCGGGACTTGGGGGGATACGCAGTATTTT.

V gene TRBV19 combines with J gene TRBJ1-6; TRBD1 is a possible D gene (5 bases). Germline CDR1 reads LNHDA; CDR2 reads SQIVND (reference sequence). Deletions cut 4 bases from V and 7 bases from J, with 17 bases between. The CDR3 extends over 16 amino acids. The CDR3 is CASSNSFGGMNSPLHF. CDR3 DNA sequence: TGTGCCAGTAGTAACTCATTTGGGGGGATGAATTCACCCCTCCACTTT.

There are many counts of this clonotype. The J gene is TRBJ1-5, the V gene TRBV6-2 or TRBV6-3, with D maybe TRBD1 (5 bases). There are 16 residues in the CDR3. Trimming pared 2 bases from V and 5 bases from J, leaving 16 bases between. The germline V gene encodes CDR1 MNHEY and CDR2 SVGEGT. CDR3 sequence (DNA): TGTGCCAGCAGTTACCGCGGGGGGACGTGGGATCAGCCCCAGCATTTT. Translating gives CASSYRGGTWDQPQHF.

The chain has TRBV6-1 and TRBJ2-7; D may be TRBD1 (6 bases). This CDR3 contains 14 residues. Germline lookup yields CDR1 MNHNS and CDR2 SASEGT. Trimming cost V 0 bases and J 4 bases, with 10 bases left between them. CDR3 amino acids: CASSEAGGWYEQYF. The CDR3 DNA sequence: TGTGCCAGCAGTGAAGCTGGGGGCTGGTACGAGCAGTACTTC.

This clonotype was detected many times. The genes are TRBV7-7 and TRBJ2-5; 11 bases align to TRBD2. CDR1 is SSHAT, CDR2 FNYEAQ, per germline (reference sequence). The trim removed 3 bases at V and 5 bases at J, leaving 5 bases unmatched. The CDR3 sequence is 15 residues long. The CDR3 loop reads CASSLDSGRAETQYF. The CDR3 coding sequence is TGTGCCAGCAGCTTGGATAGCGGGAGGGCGGAGACCCAGTACTTC.

The rearrangement uses TRBV12-3 or TRBV12-4 and TRBJ1-6; D is perhaps TRBD1 (5 bases). The CDR3 totals 14 residues. Trimming pared 5 bases from V and 7 bases from J, leaving 12 bases between. CDR3 amino acids: CASSRRVVNSPLHF. CDR3 bases: TGTGCCAGCAGTCGCAGGGTAGTAAATTCACCCCTCCACTTT.

The table lists this clonotype with many counts. The genes are TRBV7-3 and TRBJ1-1, with 12 bases lining up with TRBD1. This CDR3 has 17 residues. Per the germline V gene, CDR1 is SGHTA and CDR2 is FQGTGA. V shed 5 bases and J 1 base; nucleotides not matched to a gene: 8. Written as DNA, the CDR3 is TGTGCCAGCAGCCGAACACCGGGACAGGGGGCGAACACTGAAGCTTTCTTT. Amino acid sequence: CASSRTPGQGANTEAFF.

This clonotype was counted at least ten times. One end of the junction fails to match germline, which may point to a read error. V gene TRBV11-2 combines with J gene TRBJ2-5, with 7 bases that match TRBD2. The CDR3 totals 11 residues. The germline CDR1 and CDR2 sequences are SGHAT and FQNNGV. CDR3 sequence reads: CASGQGGGRDF. The CDR3 coding sequence is TGTGCCAGCGGACAAGGCGGAGGGAGGGACTTC.

The chain joins TRBV12-3 or TRBV12-4 to TRBJ1-4; D is undetermined. This CDR3 spans 14 amino acids. V was clipped by 3 bases and J by 3 bases, with 8 bases between them. The CDR3 loop reads CASSFDPANEKLFF. The CDR3 nucleotides read TGTGCCAGCAGTTTCGACCCGGCTAATGAAAAACTGTTTTTT.